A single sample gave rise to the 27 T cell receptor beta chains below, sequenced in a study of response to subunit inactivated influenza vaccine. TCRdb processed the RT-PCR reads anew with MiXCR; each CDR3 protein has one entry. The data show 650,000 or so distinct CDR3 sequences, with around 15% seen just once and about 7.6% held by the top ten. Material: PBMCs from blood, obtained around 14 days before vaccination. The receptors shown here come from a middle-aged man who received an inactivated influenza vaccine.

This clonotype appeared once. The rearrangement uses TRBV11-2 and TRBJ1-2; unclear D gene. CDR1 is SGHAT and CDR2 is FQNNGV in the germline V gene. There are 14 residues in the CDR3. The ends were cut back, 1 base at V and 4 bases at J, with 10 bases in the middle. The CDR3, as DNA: TGTGCCAGCAGCTTAGGCCAGCAAATCTATGGCTACACCTTC. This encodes CASSLGQQIYGYTF.

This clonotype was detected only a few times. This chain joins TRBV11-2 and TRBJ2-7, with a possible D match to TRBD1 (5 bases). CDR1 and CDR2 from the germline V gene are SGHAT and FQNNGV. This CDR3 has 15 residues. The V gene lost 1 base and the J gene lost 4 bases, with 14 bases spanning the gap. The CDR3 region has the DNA TGTGCCAGCAGCTTAGTTACAGGCTTAAGGTACGAGCAGTACTTC. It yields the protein CASSLVTGLRYEQYF.

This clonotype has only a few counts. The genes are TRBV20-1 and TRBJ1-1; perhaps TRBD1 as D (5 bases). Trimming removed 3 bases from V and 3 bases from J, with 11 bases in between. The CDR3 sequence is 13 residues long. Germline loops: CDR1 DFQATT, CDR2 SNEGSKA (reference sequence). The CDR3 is CSASRDLDTEAFF. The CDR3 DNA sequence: TGCAGTGCTAGCAGGGATTTGGACACTGAAGCTTTCTTT.

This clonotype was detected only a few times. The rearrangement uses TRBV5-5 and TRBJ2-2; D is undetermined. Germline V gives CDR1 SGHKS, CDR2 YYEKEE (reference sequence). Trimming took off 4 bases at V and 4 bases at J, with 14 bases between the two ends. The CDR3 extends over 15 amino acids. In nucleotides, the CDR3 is TGTGCCAGCAGCGAGTGGCAGACGGCCACCGGGGAGCTGTTTTTT. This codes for CASSEWQTATGELFF. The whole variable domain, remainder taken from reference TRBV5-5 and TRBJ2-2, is DAGVTQSPTHLIKTRGQQVTLRCSPISGHKSVSWYQQVLGQGPQFIFQYYEKEERGRGNFPDRFSARQFPNYSSELNVNALLLGDSALYLCASSEWQTATGELFFGEGSRLTVL.

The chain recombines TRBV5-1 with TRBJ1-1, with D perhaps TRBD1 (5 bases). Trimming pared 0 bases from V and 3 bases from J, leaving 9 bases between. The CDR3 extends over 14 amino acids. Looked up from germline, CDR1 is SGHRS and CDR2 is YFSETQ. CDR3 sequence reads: CASSLEGADTEAFF. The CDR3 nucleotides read TGCGCCAGCAGCTTGGAAGGGGCGGACACTGAAGCTTTCTTT.

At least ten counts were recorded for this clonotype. CDR3 DNA sequence: TGTGCCATCAGAAGACAGGGCAAAGACGGCACTGAAGCTTTCTTT. Encoded protein: CAIRRQGKDGTEAFF. The chain links TRBV10-3 to TRBJ1-1; TRBD1 matches at 7 bases. The length of the CDR3 is 15 residues. In germline, CDR1 is ENHRY, CDR2 SYGVKD. The trim removed 6 bases at V and 4 bases at J, leaving 11 bases unmatched.

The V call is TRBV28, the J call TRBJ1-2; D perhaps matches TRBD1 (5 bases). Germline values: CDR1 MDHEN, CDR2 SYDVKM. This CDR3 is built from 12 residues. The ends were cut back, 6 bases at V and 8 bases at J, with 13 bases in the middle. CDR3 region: CASSDAGIGYTF. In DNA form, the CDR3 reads TGTGCCAGCAGCGACGCAGGGATCGGCTACACCTTC.

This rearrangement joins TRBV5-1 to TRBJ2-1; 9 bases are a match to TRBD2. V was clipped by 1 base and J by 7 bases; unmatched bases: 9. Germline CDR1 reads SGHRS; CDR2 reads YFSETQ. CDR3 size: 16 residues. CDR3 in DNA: TGCGCCAGCAGCTTGACAGCGGCGGGAGGGCAGAATGAGCAGTTCTTC. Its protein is CASSLTAAGGQNEQFF.

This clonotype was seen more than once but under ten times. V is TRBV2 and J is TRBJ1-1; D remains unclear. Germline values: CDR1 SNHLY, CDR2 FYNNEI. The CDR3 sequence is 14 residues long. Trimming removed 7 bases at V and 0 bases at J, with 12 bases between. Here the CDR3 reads CASTEGIMNTEAFF. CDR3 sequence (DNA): TGTGCCAGCACCGAAGGGATAATGAACACTGAAGCTTTCTTT.

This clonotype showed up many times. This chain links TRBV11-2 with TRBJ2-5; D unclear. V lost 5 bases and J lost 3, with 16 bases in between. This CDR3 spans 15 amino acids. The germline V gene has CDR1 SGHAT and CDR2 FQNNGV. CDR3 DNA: TGTGCCAGCAGCCCCTTTATCCCTGGGGAAGAGACCCAGTACTTC. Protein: CASSPFIPGEETQYF. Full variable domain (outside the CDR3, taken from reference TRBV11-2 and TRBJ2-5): EAGVAQSPRYKIIEKRQSVAFWCNPISGHATLYWYQQILGQGPKLLIQFQNNGVVDDSQLPKDRFSAERLKGVDSTLKIQPAKLEDSAVYLCASSPFIPGEETQYFGPGTRLLVL.

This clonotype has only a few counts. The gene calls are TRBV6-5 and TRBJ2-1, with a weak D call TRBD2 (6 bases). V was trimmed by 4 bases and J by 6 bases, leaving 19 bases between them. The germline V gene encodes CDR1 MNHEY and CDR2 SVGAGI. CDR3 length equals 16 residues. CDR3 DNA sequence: TGTGCCAGCAGTTCGCTGACTAGGGGATATTCCAATGAGCAGTTCTTC. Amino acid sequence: CASSSLTRGYSNEQFF.

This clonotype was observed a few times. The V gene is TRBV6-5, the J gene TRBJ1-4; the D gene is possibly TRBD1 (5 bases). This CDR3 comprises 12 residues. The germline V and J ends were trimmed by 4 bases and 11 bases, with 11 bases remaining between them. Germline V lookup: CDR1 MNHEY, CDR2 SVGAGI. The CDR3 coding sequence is TGTGCCAGCAGTTCGAGCCGGGGGAAACTGTTTTTT. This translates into CASSSSRGKLFF.

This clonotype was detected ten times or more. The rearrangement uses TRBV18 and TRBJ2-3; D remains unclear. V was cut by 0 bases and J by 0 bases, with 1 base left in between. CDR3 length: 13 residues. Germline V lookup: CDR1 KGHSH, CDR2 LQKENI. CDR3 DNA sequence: TGTGCCAGCTCACCACCCAGCACAGATACGCAGTATTTT. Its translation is CASSPPSTDTQYF.

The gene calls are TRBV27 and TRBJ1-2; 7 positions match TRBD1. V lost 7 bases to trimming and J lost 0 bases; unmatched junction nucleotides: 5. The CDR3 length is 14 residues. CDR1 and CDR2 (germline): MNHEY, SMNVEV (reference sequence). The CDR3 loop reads CASKPGQTNYGYTF. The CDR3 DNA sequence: TGTGCCAGCAAACCGGGACAGACTAACTATGGCTACACCTTC.

The CDR3 reads CACTTGLRTGELFF. The CDR3 DNA sequence: TGTGCCTGTACGACGGGACTGCGAACCGGGGAGCTGTTTTTT. The gene calls are TRBV30 and TRBJ2-2, with a weak D call TRBD2 (6 bases). Germline V lookup: CDR1 GTSNPN, CDR2 SVGIG (reference sequence). This CDR3 spans 14 amino acids. The V end lost 6 bases, the J end lost 5 bases, and 16 bases lay between the germline ends.

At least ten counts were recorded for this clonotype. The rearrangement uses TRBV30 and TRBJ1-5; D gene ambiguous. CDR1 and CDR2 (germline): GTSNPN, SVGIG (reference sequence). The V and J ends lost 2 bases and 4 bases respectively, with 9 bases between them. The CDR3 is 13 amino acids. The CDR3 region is CAWSPQANQPQHF. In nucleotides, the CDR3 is TGTGCCTGGAGTCCCCAGGCTAATCAGCCCCAGCATTTT. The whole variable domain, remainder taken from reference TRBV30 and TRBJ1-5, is SQTIHQWPATLVQPVGSPLSLECTVEGTSNPNLYWYRQAAGRGLQLLFYSVGIGQISSEVPQNLSASRPQDRQFILSSKKLLLSDSGFYLCAWSPQANQPQHFGDGTRLSIL.

The CDR3 loop reads CASSLFSTGVGGANVLTF. The CDR3 DNA is TGTGCCAGCAGCTTATTCTCGACGGGAGTAGGTGGGGCCAACGTCCTGACTTTC. The chain is built from TRBV11-2 and TRBJ2-6, with D perhaps TRBD2 (6 bases). V was trimmed by 2 bases and J by 3 bases, leaving 17 bases between them. Germline-derived CDR1 and CDR2 are SGHAT and FQNNGV. The CDR3 is 18 residues long.

Written as DNA, the CDR3 is TGTGCCAGCAGTTTAGCCCAGATAGGCAACAATGAGCAGTTCTTC. It yields the protein CASSLAQIGNNEQFF. The chain couples TRBV12-3 or TRBV12-4 to TRBJ2-1, with D unclear. This CDR3 has 15 amino acids. V was trimmed by 0 bases and J by 5 bases, leaving 11 bases between them.

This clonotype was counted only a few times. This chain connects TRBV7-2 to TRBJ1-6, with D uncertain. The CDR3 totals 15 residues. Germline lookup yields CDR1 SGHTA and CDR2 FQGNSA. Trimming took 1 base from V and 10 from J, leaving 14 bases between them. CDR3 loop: CASSLDSVSSSPLHF. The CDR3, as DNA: TGTGCCAGCAGCTTAGACTCCGTCTCATCGTCACCCCTCCACTTT.

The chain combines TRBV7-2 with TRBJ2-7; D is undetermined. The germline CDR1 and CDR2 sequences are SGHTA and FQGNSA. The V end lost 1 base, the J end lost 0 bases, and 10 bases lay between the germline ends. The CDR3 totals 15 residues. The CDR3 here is CASSLDEALSYEQYF. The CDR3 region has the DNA TGTGCCAGCAGCTTAGATGAGGCCCTCTCCTACGAGCAGTACTTC.

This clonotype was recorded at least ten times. The CDR3 DNA reads as TGTGCCAGCAAACTAGCGGGAGGTAGTGATACGCAGTATTTT. Residues: CASKLAGGSDTQYF. The chain uses TRBV7-2 and TRBJ2-3; 12 bases line up with TRBD2. The CDR3 is 14 residues long. V was clipped by 7 bases and J by 6 bases; unmatched bases: 5. Germline CDR1 and CDR2: SGHTA and FQGNSA.

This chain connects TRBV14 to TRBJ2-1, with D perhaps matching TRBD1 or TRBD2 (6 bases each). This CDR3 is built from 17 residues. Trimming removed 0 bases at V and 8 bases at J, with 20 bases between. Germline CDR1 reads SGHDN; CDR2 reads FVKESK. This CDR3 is CASSQDLVGGALDEQFF. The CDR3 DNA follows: TGTGCCAGCAGCCAAGATCTTGTCGGGGGCGCTTTGGATGAGCAGTTCTTC.

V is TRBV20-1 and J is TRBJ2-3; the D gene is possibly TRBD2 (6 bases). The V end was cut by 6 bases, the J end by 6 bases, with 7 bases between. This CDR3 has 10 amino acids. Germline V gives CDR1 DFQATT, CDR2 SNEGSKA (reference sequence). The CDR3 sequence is CSARGDTQYF. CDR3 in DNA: TGCAGTGCACGGGGGGATACGCAGTATTTT.

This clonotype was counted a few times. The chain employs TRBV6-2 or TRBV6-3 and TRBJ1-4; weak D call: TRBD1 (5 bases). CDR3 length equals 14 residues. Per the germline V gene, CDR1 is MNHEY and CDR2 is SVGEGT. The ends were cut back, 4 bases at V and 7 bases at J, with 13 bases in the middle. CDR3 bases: TGTGCCAGCAGTTGGACACGCCGCGGTGAAAAACTGTTTTTT. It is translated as CASSWTRRGEKLFF.

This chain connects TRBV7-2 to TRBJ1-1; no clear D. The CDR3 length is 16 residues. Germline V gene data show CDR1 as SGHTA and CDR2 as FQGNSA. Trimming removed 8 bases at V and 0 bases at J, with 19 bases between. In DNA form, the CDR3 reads TGTGCCAGCCGAAGGAACATCCTACGGTTGAACACTGAAGCTTTCTTT. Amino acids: CASRRNILRLNTEAFF.

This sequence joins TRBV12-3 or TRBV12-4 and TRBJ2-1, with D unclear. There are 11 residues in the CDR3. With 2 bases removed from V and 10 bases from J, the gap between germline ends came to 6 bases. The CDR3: CASSLIQEQFF. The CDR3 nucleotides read TGTGCCAGCAGTTTAATCCAGGAGCAGTTCTTC.

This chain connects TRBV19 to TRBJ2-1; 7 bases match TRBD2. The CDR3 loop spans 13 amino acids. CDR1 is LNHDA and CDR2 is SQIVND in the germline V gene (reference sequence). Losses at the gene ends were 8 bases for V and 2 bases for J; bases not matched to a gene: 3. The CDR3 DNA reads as TGTGCCAGTGGGGGGGTAACCTACAATGAGCAGTTCTTC. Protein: CASGGVTYNEQFF.